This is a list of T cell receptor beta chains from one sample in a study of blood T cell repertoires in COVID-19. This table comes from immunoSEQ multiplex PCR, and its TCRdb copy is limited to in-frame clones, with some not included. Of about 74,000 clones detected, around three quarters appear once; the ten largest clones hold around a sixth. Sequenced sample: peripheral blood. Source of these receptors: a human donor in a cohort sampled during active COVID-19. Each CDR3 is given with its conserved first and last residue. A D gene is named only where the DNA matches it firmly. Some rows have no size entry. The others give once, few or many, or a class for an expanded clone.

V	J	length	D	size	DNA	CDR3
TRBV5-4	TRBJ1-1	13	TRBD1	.	TGTGCCAGCAGAGGACAGGGGGCGGCTGAAGCTTTCTTT	CASRGQGAAEAFF
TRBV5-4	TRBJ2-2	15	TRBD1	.	TGTGCCAGCAGATTCGGGACAGCGAACACCGGGGAGCTGTTTTTT	CASRFGTANTGELFF
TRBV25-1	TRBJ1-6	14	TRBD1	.	TGTGCCAGCATTGGGGGGACAGGGGTATCACCCCTCCACTTT	CASIGGTGVSPLHF
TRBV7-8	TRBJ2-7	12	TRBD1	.	TGTGCCAGCAGCTCGACAGGGGACGAGCAGTACTTC	CASSSTGDEQYF
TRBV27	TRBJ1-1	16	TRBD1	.	TGTGCCAGCAGTTCTCCGGGACAGGGAGTGAACACTGAAGCTTTCTTT	CASSSPGQGVNTEAFF
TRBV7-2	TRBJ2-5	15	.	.	TGTGCCAGCAGCCCCATGACTACTAGCTTGGAGACCCAGTACTTC	CASSPMTTSLETQYF
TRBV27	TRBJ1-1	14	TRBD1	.	TGTGCCAGCAGTCACGACAGGGGAGTCACTGAAGCTTTCTTT	CASSHDRGVTEAFF
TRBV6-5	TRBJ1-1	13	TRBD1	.	TGTGCCAGCACTTCGCCGACAGGGCAGATGGCTTTCTTT	CASTSPTGQMAFF
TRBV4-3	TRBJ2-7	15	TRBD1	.	TGCGCCAGCAGCCACGACAGGGTCAGCTCCTACGAGCAGTACTTC	CASSHDRVSSYEQYF
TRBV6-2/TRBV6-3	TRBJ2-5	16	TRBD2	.	TGTGCCAGCAGTTCCTCCGGGCTAGCGGTAAGAGAGACCCAGTACTTC	CASSSSGLAVRETQYF
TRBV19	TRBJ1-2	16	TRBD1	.	TGTGCCAGTAGTATTACTGGAGACAGGGGAGGGTATGGCTACACCTTC	CASSITGDRGGYGYTF
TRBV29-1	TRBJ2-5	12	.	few	TGCAGCGTTGAATCAGGGCAAGAGACCCAGTACTTC	CSVESGQETQYF
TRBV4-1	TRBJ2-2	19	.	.	TGCGCCAGCAGCCAAGATATATCAGAGGGCGGGTATTCCACCGGGGAGCTGTTTTTT	CASSQDISEGGYSTGELFF
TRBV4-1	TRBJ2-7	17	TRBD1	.	TGCGCCAGCAGCCAAGGCCCCGGGACAGGGGAAAACTACGAGCAGTACTTC	CASSQGPGTGENYEQYF
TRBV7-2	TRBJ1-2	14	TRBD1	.	TGTGCCAGCAGCCCGTGGACAGGCTGGAATGGCTACACCTTC	CASSPWTGWNGYTF
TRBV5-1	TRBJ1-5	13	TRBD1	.	TGCGCCAGCAGCTTAACAGGGGAACAGCCCCAGCATTTT	CASSLTGEQPQHF
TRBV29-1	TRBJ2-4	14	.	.	TGCAGCGTTTTGGTCCCGGTAGAAGTAGACATTCAGTACTTC	CSVLVPVEVDIQYF
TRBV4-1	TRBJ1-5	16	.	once	TGCGCCAGCAGCCAAGAAGGCGGCAGGGGCTATCAGCCCCAGCATTTT	CASSQEGGRGYQPQHF
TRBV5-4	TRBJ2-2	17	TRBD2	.	TGTGCCAGCAGCTTCGGGGGGGCTCTTAAAAACACCGGGGAGCTGTTTTTT	CASSFGGALKNTGELFF
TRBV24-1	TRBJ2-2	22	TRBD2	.	TGTGCCACCAGTGATTTGTGGCCGGACGGGACTAGCGGGAGTTCGACCACCGGGGAGCTGTTTTTT	CATSDLWPDGTSGSSTTGELFF
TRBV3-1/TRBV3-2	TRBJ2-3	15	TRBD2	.	TGTGCCAGCAGCCAGCGGGGAGGGGCCACAGATACGCAGTATTTT	CASSQRGGATDTQYF
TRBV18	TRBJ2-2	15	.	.	TGTGCCAGCTCACCGGCACAGGGAAGAGGCGGGGAGCTGTTTTTT	CASSPAQGRGGELFF
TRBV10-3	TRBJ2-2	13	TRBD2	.	TGTGCCATCAGTGGACTAGCTCCCGGGGAGCTGTTTTTT	CAISGLAPGELFF
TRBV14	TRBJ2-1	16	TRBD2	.	TGTGCCAGCAGCCCCCGACTAGCGGGTGCCTACAATGAGCAGTTCTTC	CASSPRLAGAYNEQFF
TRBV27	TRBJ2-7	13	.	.	TGTGCCAGCAGACTAGTCGACACCTACGAGCAGTACTTC	CASRLVDTYEQYF
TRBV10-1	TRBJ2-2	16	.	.	TGCGCCAGCAGTGCGTTCCACACAGGGAACACCGGGGAGCTGTTTTTT	CASSAFHTGNTGELFF
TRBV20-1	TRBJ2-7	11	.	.	TGCAGTGCTAGAGACTCGTTCCAGCAGTACTTC	CSARDSFQQYF
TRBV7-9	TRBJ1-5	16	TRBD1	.	TGTGCCAGCAGCTTAGGGACAGGGGGCGGCAATCAGCCCCAGCATTTT	CASSLGTGGGNQPQHF
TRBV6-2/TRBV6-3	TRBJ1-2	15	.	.	TGTGCCAGCAGTTACTCCGGACAGACGTTCTATGGCTACACCTTC	CASSYSGQTFYGYTF